This TCR beta chain was sequenced for a study of Tregs in tolerant kidney transplant recipients. General observations from the study: No direct test of biological reproducibility was done here.

This clone is judged medium-sized (0.01 to 0.1%). Its specificity is not known. With 5 bases clipped from V and 2 bases from J, the junction kept 13 bases outside the gene matches. Germline V gene lookup returns CDR1 SGHTA and CDR2 FQGTGA. The CDR3 is 17 residues long. Generated by immunoSEQ multiplex PCR, the TCRdb table keeps only in-frame clones and is missing some. Among roughly 14,000 clones, more than 90% were seen once, and the ten largest hold around 13%. The TCR originated in a human donor in good health. This chain links TRBV7-3 with TRBJ2-3; TRBD1 matches 7 bases. The sequencing sample was made of CD8+ T cells from blood. DNA of the CDR3: TGTGCCAGCAGCCTTCTCGGAAGACAGGGAACCACAGATACGCAGTATTTT. Its translation is CASSLLGRQGTTDTQYF.